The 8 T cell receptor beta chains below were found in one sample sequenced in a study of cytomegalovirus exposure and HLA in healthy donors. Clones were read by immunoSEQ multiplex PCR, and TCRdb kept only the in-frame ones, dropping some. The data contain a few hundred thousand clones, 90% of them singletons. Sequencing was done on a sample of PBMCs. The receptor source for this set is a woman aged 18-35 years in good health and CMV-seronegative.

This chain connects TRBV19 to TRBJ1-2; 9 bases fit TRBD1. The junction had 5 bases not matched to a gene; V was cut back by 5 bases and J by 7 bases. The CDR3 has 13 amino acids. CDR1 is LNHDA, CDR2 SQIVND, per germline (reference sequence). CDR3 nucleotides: TGTGCCAGTAGTGGACAGGGGAGCGGTGGCTACACCTTC. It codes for CASSGQGSGGYTF.

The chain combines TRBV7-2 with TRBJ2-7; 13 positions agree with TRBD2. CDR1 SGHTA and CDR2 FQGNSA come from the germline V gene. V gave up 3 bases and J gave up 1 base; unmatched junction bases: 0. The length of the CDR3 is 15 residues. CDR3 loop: CASSLGLAGSYEQYF. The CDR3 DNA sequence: TGTGCCAGCAGCTTGGGACTAGCGGGGTCCTACGAGCAGTACTTC.

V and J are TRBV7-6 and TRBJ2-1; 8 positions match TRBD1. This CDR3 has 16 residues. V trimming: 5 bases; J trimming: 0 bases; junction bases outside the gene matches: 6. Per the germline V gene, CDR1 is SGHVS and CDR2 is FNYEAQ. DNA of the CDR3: TGTGCCAGCAGCCGACAGGGGCCGAGCTCCTACAATGAGCAGTTCTTC. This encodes CASSRQGPSSYNEQFF.

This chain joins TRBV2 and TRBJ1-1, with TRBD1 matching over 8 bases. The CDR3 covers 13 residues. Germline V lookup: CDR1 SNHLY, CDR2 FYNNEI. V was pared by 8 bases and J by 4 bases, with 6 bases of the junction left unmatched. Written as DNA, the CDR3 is TGTGCCAGCCGGACAGGGAGTGTCACTGAAGCTTTCTTT. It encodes CASRTGSVTEAFF.

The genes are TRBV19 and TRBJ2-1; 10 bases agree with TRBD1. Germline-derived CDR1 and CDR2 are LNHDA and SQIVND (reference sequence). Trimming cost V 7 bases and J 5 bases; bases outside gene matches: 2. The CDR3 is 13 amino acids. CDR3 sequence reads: CASTGTGDNEQFF. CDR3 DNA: TGTGCCAGTACGGGGACAGGGGACAATGAGCAGTTCTTC.

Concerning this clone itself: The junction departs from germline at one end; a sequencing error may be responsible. CDR3 bases: TGTGCCATCAGGACCGGGACAGGGCTGACTGAAGCTTTCTTT. Translating gives CAIRTGTGLTEAFF. The chain recombines TRBV10-2 with TRBJ1-1; TRBD1 matches 9 bases. This CDR3 comprises 14 residues. The germline gives CDR1 WSHSY, CDR2 SAAADI.

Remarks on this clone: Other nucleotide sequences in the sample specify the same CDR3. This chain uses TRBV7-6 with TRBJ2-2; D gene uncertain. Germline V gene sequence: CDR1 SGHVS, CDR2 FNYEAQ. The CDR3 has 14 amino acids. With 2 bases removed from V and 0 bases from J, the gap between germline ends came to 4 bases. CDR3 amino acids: CASSLIANTGELFF. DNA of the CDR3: TGTGCCAGCAGCTTAATAGCGAACACCGGGGAGCTGTTTTTT. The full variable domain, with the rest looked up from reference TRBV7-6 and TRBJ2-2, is GAGVSQSPRYKVTKRGQDVALRCDPISGHVSLYWYRQALGQGPEFLTYFNYEAQQDKSGLPNDRFSAERPEGSISTLTIQRTEQRDSAMYRCASSLIANTGELFFGEGSRLTVL.

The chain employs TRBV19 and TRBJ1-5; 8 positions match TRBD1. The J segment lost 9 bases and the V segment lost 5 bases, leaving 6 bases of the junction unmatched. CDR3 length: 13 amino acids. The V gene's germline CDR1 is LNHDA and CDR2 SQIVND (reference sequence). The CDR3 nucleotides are TGTGCCAGTAGTTCCGACAGGGGAGGGCCCCAGCATTTT. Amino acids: CASSSDRGGPQHF.